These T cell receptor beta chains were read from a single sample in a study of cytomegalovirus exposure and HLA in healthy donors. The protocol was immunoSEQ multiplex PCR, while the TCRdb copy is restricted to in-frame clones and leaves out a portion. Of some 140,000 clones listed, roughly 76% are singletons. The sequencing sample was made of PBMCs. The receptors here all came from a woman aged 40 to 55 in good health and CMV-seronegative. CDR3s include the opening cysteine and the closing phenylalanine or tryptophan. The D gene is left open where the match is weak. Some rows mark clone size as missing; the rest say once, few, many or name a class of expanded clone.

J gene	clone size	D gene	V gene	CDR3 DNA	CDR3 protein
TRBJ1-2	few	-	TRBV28	TGTGCCAGCAGTTCGGGTTCTAACTATGGCTACACCTTC	CASSSGSNYGYTF
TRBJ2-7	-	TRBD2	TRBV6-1	TGTGCCAGCAGTGAAGCCCGGACTAGTAAGGCCTACGAGCAGTACTTC	CASSEARTSKAYEQYF
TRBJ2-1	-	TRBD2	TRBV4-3	TGCGCCAGCAGCCAAAGGGGAGGGACCGGAGCGTATGAGCAGTTCTTC	CASSQRGGTGAYEQFF
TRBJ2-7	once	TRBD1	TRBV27	TGTGCCAGCAGTTTATGGGGGACAGGGGAAGAAGAGCAGTACTTC	CASSLWGTGEEEQYF
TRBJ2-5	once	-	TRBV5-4	TGTGCCAGCAGCACCTCAGAGGGATTCGCGACCCAGTACTTC	CASSTSEGFATQYF
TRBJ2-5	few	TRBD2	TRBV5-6	TGTGCCAGCAGCTTGGGCAGCGGGGGGGCCCAACGAGACTTC	CASSLGSGGAQRDF
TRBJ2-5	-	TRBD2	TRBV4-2	TGTGCCAGCAGCCAGCGACTAGCGGGTCAAGAGACCCAGTACTTC	CASSQRLAGQETQYF
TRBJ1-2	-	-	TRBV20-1	TGCAGTGCCTCCAGTGACTATGGCTACACCTTC	CSASSDYGYTF
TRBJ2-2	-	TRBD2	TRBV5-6	TGTGCCAGCAGCTTAGGAGCGGGGGGTCTCACCGGGGAGCTGTTTTTT	CASSLGAGGLTGELFF
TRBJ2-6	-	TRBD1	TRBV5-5	TGTGCCAGCAGCTTGTACCCAGGGGGCGCGTATGGGGCCAACGTCCTGACTTTC	CASSLYPGGAYGANVLTF
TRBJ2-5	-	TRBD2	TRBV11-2	TGTGCCAGCAGCCGAGGACTAGCGGGGGGGCAGGAGACCCAGTACTTC	CASSRGLAGGQETQYF
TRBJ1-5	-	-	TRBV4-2	TGTGCCAGCAGCCAAGATCCGGACAGTTCCTATCAGCCCCAGCATTTT	CASSQDPDSSYQPQHF
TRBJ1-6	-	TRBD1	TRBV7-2	TGTGCCAGCAGCATAGCGGGACAGCTTCTCAATTCACCCCTCCACTTT	CASSIAGQLLNSPLHF
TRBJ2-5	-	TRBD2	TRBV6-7	TGTGCCAGCACCGAAGCGGGGGGGCCTAGAGAGACCCAGTACTTC	CASTEAGGPRETQYF
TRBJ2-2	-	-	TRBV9	TGTGCCAGCAGCGGACGGGAATCCGGGGAGCTGTTTTTT	CASSGRESGELFF
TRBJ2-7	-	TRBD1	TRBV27	TGTGCCAGCAGTTTATCTCCACGAATCGGACAGGGGGCTTACGAGCAGTACTTC	CASSLSPRIGQGAYEQYF
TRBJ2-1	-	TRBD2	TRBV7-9	TGTGCCAGCAGCCCACTCTGGACTAGCGGCTACAATGAGCAGTTCTTC	CASSPLWTSGYNEQFF
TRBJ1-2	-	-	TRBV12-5	TGTGCTAGTGACTTCCCGAAGGGGGGCTACACCTTC	CASDFPKGGYTF
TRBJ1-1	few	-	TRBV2	TGTGCCAGCAACCCGGGACTGTTTGAAGCTTTCTTT	CASNPGLFEAFF
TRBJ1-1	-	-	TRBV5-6	TGTGCCAGCAGTTACTCCGGACACTCGAACACTGAAGCTTTCTTT	CASSYSGHSNTEAFF
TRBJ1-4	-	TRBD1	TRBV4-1	TGCGCCAGCAGCCAGTATTGGAGTGGTCGCAGGGGGGATGAAAAACTGTTTTTT	CASSQYWSGRRGDEKLFF
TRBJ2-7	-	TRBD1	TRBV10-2	TGCGCCAGCCCGGACAGGACCTACGAGCAGTACTTC	CASPDRTYEQYF
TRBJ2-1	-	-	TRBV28	TGTGCCAGCAGTTTCTTCCCCAGGCTCAATGAGCAGTTCTTC	CASSFFPRLNEQFF
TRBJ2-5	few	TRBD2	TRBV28	TGTGCCAGCAAAACGGGGGGTAATCAAGAGACCCAGTACTTC	CASKTGGNQETQYF
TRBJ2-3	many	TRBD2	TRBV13	TGTGCCAGCAGCTTAGGGGGACTAGCGGTTAGCACAGATACGCAGTATTTT	CASSLGGLAVSTDTQYF
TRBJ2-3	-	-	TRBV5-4	TGTGCCAGCAGCCCTCCGAGGGGACACACAGATACGCAGTATTTT	CASSPPRGHTDTQYF
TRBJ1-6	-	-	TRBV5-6	TGTGCCAGCAGCTTTAGTCCGGGGGGGAATTCACCCCTCCACTTT	CASSFSPGGNSPLHF
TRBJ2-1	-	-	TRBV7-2	TGTGCCAGCAGCTTTACAGGGATCACCTACAATGAGCAGTTCTTC	CASSFTGITYNEQFF
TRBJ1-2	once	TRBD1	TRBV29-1	TGCAGCGTAGCCGGGACAGGGCTTTATGGCTACACCTTC	CSVAGTGLYGYTF
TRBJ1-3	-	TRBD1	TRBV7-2	TGTGCCAGCAGCTTAGACCGAGGGGGCCGAAACACCATATATTTT	CASSLDRGGRNTIYF
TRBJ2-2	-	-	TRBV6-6	TGTGCCAGCAGCTTACGGTTCCCGATCGGCACCGGGGAGCTGTTTTTT	CASSLRFPIGTGELFF
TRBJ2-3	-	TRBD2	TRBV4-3	TGCGCCAGCAGCCAGGGTGTCGTGGGAGGGGGCACAGATACGCAGTATTTT	CASSQGVVGGGTDTQYF
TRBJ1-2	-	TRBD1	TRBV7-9	TGTGCCAGCAGCTTAGGGACAGGGGATCTGCGGGGGTATGGCTACACCTTC	CASSLGTGDLRGYGYTF
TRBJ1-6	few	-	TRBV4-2	TGTGCCAGCAGCCAAGCCTACGGACAGCTGAACTCACCCCTCCACTTT	CASSQAYGQLNSPLHF
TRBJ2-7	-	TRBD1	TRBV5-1	TGCGCCAGCAGCTTCGGGGACAGGGACTTCCACGAGCAGTACTTC	CASSFGDRDFHEQYF
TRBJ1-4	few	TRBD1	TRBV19	TGTGCCAGTAGTACGGGACAGGGCTTTGAAAAACTGTTTTTT	CASSTGQGFEKLFF
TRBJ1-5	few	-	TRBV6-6	TGTGCCAGCAATCAACAGGGTGAGAGCAATCAGCCCCAGCATTTT	CASNQQGESNQPQHF
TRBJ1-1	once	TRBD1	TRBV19	TGTGCCAGTAACTTAGGGGGCTCGAACACTGAAGCTTTCTTT	CASNLGGSNTEAFF
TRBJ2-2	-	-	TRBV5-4	TGTGCCAGCAGCCATTCTGACTACCCAAACACCGGGGAGCTGTTTTTT	CASSHSDYPNTGELFF
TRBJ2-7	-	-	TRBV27	TGTGCCAGCAGTCGCGTCCCCACTAGCTCCTACGAGCAGTACTTC	CASSRVPTSSYEQYF
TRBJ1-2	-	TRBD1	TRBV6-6	TGTGCCAGCGTTGACAGGGGAATTTATGGCTACACCTTC	CASVDRGIYGYTF
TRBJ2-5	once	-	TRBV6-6	TGTGCCAGCAGTTACGGCTATATGGGGAGAGAGACCCAGTACTTC	CASSYGYMGRETQYF
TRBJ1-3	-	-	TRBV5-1	TGCGCCAGCAGCCTGGGTGGGGGGAACTCTGGAAACACCATATATTTT	CASSLGGGNSGNTIYF
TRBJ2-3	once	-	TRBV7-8	TGTGCCAGCAGCTTAGAGGCGGGCACAGATACGCAGTATTTT	CASSLEAGTDTQYF
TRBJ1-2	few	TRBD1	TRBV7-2	TGTGCCAGCAGACGACAGGGAGGATTGGGAGACTATGGCTACACCTTC	CASRRQGGLGDYGYTF
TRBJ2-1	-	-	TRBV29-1	TGCAGCGTTGAGGAGGATGAGCAGTTCTTC	CSVEEDEQFF
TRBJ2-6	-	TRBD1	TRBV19	TGTGCCAGTAGTTCCCGGGACAGCCCGAGTGGTGGGGCCAACGTCCTGACTTTC	CASSSRDSPSGGANVLTF
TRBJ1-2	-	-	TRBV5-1	TGCGCCAGCAGTTACCGGGACACCTATGGCTACACCTTC	CASSYRDTYGYTF
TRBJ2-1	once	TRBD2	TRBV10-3	TGTGCCATCAGTCAAAAGGGCGGGGGGGTCGGGCAGTTCTTC	CAISQKGGGVGQFF